This T cell receptor (beta chain) comes out of a study of radiation and T cells in renal cell carcinoma. V was trimmed by 4 bases and J by 2 bases, leaving 10 bases between them. Germline V gene lookup returns CDR1 ENHRY and CDR2 SYGVKD. The CDR3 has 14 amino acids. Treatment noted: treatment-naive control, cytoreductive nephrectomy. Control tumor donors were several females and ten to twelve males, median age roughly 52 years. Clones were sequenced by immunoSEQ multiplex PCR, and TCRdb holds only the in-frame ones, with some missing. The profile covers tens of thousands of clones, with over 45% appearing a single time and about 20% taken by the ten largest.

The sequence was obtained from a man aged 40-55 years with renal cell carcinoma. V usage is TRBV10-3 and J usage is TRBJ2-3; tentatively, D is TRBD2 (6 bases). The sequencing here drew on tumor tissue, taken from a patient whose treatment was nephrectomy without radiotherapy. The CDR3 region is CAISAGGVTDTQYF. The CDR3 DNA sequence: TGTGCCATCAGTGCAGGCGGGGTCACAGATACGCAGTATTTT.